The clone carrying this T cell receptor (beta chain) came up once. The antigen is not known. These data are taken from a study of T cells in tuberculosis. Overall study findings and caveats: Active tuberculosis TCR-alpha repertoires lay closer to GMM-specific TCRs than IGRA-negative controls, suggesting clonal expansion. Active tuberculosis patients had shorter CDR3-alpha; the beta difference was nonsignificant. Selection depended on which cryopreserved specimens were available. A GMM-specific repertoire classifier reached roughly 90% accuracy, AUROC more than 0.8.

CDR1 and CDR2 (germline): PRHDT, FYEKMQ (reference sequence). The CDR3 runs 14 residues. After removal of 6 bases from V and 7 bases from J, the junction contained 12 bases not matched to a gene. Clones were read by immunoSEQ multiplex PCR, and TCRdb kept only the in-frame ones, dropping some. This table has roughly 34,000 clones, 95% to 97% appearing once. V gene TRBV13 combines with J gene TRBJ2-7, with 7 nucleotides matching TRBD2. The sequence came from a donor between 10 and 35 years old with latent tuberculosis or without tuberculosis infection. The sequenced material came from PBMCs. CDR3 amino acids: CASSYGGRMGEQYF. The CDR3, as DNA: TGTGCCAGCAGTTACGGGGGGAGGATGGGAGAGCAGTACTTC.